This passage covers 16 T cell receptor beta chains from one sample sequenced in a study of OX40 agonist ivuxolimab in advanced cancers. Measured with immunoSEQ multiplex PCR; TCRdb has only the in-frame clones, and not every one. The sample carries tens of thousands of clones, about nine tenths recorded once. This specimen consisted of CD4+ or CD8+ T cells sorted from blood, obtained in a trial of the OX40 agonist ivuxolimab. These TCRs come from an adult with an advanced solid tumor such as melanoma, head and neck, liver or kidney cancer.

This sequence joins TRBV27 and TRBJ2-7; D unresolved. Germline V gives CDR1 MNHEY, CDR2 SMNVEV (reference sequence). The CDR3 is 13 amino acids. Between the trimmed V and J ends, which lost 5 bases and 3 bases, there was a span of 11 bases. CDR3 sequence reads: CASSISPYYEQYF. The CDR3 DNA reads as TGTGCCAGCAGTATTAGCCCCTACTACGAGCAGTACTTC.

The CDR3 here is CASSLIGRGEINGYTF. CDR3 bases: TGTGCCAGCAGCTTAATTGGTCGGGGTGAAATTAATGGCTACACCTTC. This chain links TRBV5-4 with TRBJ1-2, with D hard to call. In germline, CDR1 is SGHNT, CDR2 YYREEE (reference sequence). This CDR3 spans 16 amino acids. Deletions cut 2 bases from V and 6 bases from J, with 20 bases between.

The V gene is TRBV23-1, the J gene TRBJ1-5; D is unresolved. TRBV23-1 is placed among ORFs of uncertain function. The V end was cut by 3 bases, the J end by 1 base, with 7 bases between. The CDR3 is 14 residues long. This CDR3 is CASSQGWSNQPQHF. Here the CDR3 DNA reads TGCGCCAGCAGTCAGGGATGGAGCAATCAGCCCCAGCATTTT.

V usage is TRBV15 and J usage is TRBJ2-7, with D hard to call. Germline loops: CDR1 LNHNV, CDR2 YYDKDF (reference sequence). Trimming took off 5 bases at V and 5 bases at J, with 10 bases between the two ends. The CDR3 spans 12 residues. CDR3 amino acids: CATSGHSDEQYF. Here the CDR3 DNA reads TGTGCCACCAGCGGGCACAGCGACGAGCAGTACTTC.

The J gene is TRBJ1-1, the V gene TRBV28; no reliable D call. CDR3 length: 14 residues. The germline V gene encodes CDR1 MDHEN and CDR2 SYDVKM. With 2 bases removed from V and 4 bases from J, the gap between germline ends came to 11 bases. The CDR3 nucleotides are TGTGCCAGCAGTTTAGCGGGGTTTGGCACTGAAGCTTTCTTT. Its translation is CASSLAGFGTEAFF.

This sequence joins TRBV4-1 and TRBJ2-7; 7 bases map to TRBD2. Germline loops: CDR1 MGHRA, CDR2 YSYEKL. The CDR3 has 15 amino acids. Losses at the gene ends were 1 base for V and 2 bases for J; bases not matched to a gene: 5. The CDR3 bases are TGCGCCAGCAGCCAAGTACCCGGGACTACCTACGAGCAGTACTTC. This codes for CASSQVPGTTYEQYF.

The V call is TRBV5-1, the J call TRBJ2-3; 12 bases match TRBD2. The CDR3 sequence is 20 residues long. CDR1 and CDR2 from the germline V gene are SGHRS and YFSETQ. The junction had 15 bases not matched to a gene; V was cut back by 4 bases and J by 0 bases. Here the CDR3 reads CASSLTSGRPYTLSTDTQYF. CDR3 DNA sequence: TGCGCCAGCAGCCTAACTAGCGGGAGGCCCTACACACTTAGCACAGATACGCAGTATTTT.

This sequence joins TRBV27 and TRBJ2-7; D uncertain. CDR1 is MNHEY and CDR2 is SMNVEV in the germline V gene (reference sequence). The CDR3 consists of 13 residues. V lost 3 bases to trimming and J lost 4 bases, with 10 bases between them. The CDR3 DNA is TGTGCCAGCAGTTTCGCCCGCAATTACGAGCAGTACTTC. Residues: CASSFARNYEQYF.

The chain is built from TRBV19 and TRBJ1-2; D unclear. The CDR3 is 14 amino acids. Germline V gene data show CDR1 as LNHDA and CDR2 as SQIVND (reference sequence). Trimming took 9 bases from V and 3 from J, leaving 17 bases between them. As DNA, the CDR3 is TGTGCCAGCAGTTCGGTGTTTTTGGACTATGGCTACACCTTC. It specifies CASSSVFLDYGYTF.

This chain connects TRBV29-1 to TRBJ1-1, with unresolved D. CDR1 and CDR2 (germline): SQVTM, ANQGSEA. This CDR3 is built from 11 residues. With 8 bases removed from V and 5 bases from J, the gap between germline ends came to 12 bases. As DNA, the CDR3 is TGCAGCATCTACGAGGGAACTGAAGCTTTCTTT. As protein: CSIYEGTEAFF.

The rearrangement joins TRBV19 to TRBJ2-1; TRBD2 matches 7 bases. Germline CDR1 reads LNHDA; CDR2 reads SQIVND (reference sequence). The CDR3 spans 15 residues. Trimming at V came to 5 bases and at J to 4 bases, leaving 8 bases not matched to a gene. CDR3 amino acids: CASSLRSGSYNEQFF. The DNA of the CDR3 is TGTGCCAGTAGTCTCCGTAGCGGGTCGTACAATGAGCAGTTCTTC. The whole variable domain, remainder taken from reference TRBV19 and TRBJ2-1, is DGGITQSPKYLFRKEGQNVTLSCEQNLNHDAMYWYRQDPGQGLRLIYYSQIVNDFQKGDIAEGYSVSREKKESFPLTVTSAQKNPTAFYLCASSLRSGSYNEQFFGPGTRLTVL.

The rearrangement links TRBV5-1 to TRBJ1-4; D perhaps matches TRBD1 (5 bases). The CDR3 runs 13 residues. V lost 4 bases and J lost 8, with 12 bases in between. Germline lookup yields CDR1 SGHRS and CDR2 YFSETQ. The CDR3 protein is CASSDPGIEKLFF. The CDR3 region has the DNA TGCGCCAGCAGCGACCCAGGGATAGAAAAACTGTTTTTT.

The V and J genes are TRBV6-4 and TRBJ2-1; 11 bases map to TRBD2. Germline trimming cut 2 bases from V and 3 bases from J; bases unmatched to any gene: 6. The CDR3 runs to 17 residues. Germline values: CDR1 MRHNA, CDR2 SNTAGT. As DNA, the CDR3 is TGTGCCAGCAGTGACAGCGCACTAGCGGGAGACTACAATGAGCAGTTCTTC. Protein sequence: CASSDSALAGDYNEQFF.

The chain uses TRBV28 and TRBJ2-7, with D possibly TRBD1 on 7 matching bases. Germline CDR1 reads MDHEN; CDR2 reads SYDVKM. This CDR3 comprises 14 residues. Trimming removed 6 bases at V and 6 bases at J, with 18 bases between. The chain's CDR3 is CASSPDREVREQYF. The CDR3 DNA is TGTGCCAGCAGCCCAGACAGGGAGGTTCGCGAGCAGTACTTC.

This chain joins TRBV9 and TRBJ1-2; unclear D gene. This CDR3 is 14 amino acids long. CDR1 SGDLS and CDR2 YYNGEE come from the germline V gene. Trimming stripped 0 bases from V and 4 bases from J, with 10 bases between. CDR3: CASSVAGEPYGYTF. The CDR3 DNA sequence: TGTGCCAGCAGCGTAGCTGGGGAACCCTATGGCTACACCTTC.

J is TRBJ1-4 and V is TRBV4-1, with TRBD1 as a possible D gene (6 bases). There are 16 residues in the CDR3. The V and J ends lost 4 bases and 0 bases respectively, with 12 bases between them. Germline lookup yields CDR1 MGHRA and CDR2 YSYEKL. The CDR3 reads CASSLGQLPTNEKLFF. Written as DNA, the CDR3 is TGCGCCAGCAGCCTCGGACAGCTTCCAACTAATGAAAAACTGTTTTTT.